Listed here are 8 T cell receptor beta chains from one sample, sequenced in a study of molecular identifiers for immune sequencing clone quantification. One entry per CDR3 protein, called by TCRdb with MiXCR from the PCR reads. The profile shows 350,000 or so distinct CDR3 sequences, 20% to 25% of them singletons. The sequenced sample was naive CD8+ T cells from blood, with Jurkat cell RNA spiked in. Indicated subset: FACS-sorted CD8+CD4-CCR7+CD45RA+ naive T cells. The receptors originated from a human donor in good health. Some libraries in this study had Jurkat cell RNA spiked in.

This clonotype was detected only once. This sequence may be a read error, since a much larger clone differs from it by one base. V and J are TRBV6-1 and TRBJ2-3; 9 bases match TRBD1. The germline gives CDR1 MNHNS, CDR2 SASEGT. CDR3 length equals 16 residues. The CDR3 loop reads CASRTGGFTSTDAQYF. The CDR3 DNA sequence: TGTGCCAGCAGGACAGGGGGGTTCACTAGCACAGATGCGCAGTATTTT.

This clonotype was recorded at least ten times. The chain employs TRBV7-9 and TRBJ2-7; TRBD1 might be the D (6 bases). Between the trimmed V and J ends, which lost 7 bases and 6 bases, there was a span of 19 bases. The CDR3 runs 14 residues. The germline CDR1 and CDR2 sequences are SEHNR and FQNEAQ (reference sequence). The DNA of the CDR3 is TGTGCCAGCACCGAACCAGGGGCCGCTCTCGAGCAGTACTTC. Translation gives CASTEPGAALEQYF.

The sample holds a few counts of this clonotype. The gene calls are TRBV29-1 and TRBJ1-4; D gene ambiguous. Germline lookup yields CDR1 SQVTM and CDR2 ANQGSEA. The CDR3 contains 14 residues. Between the trimmed V and J ends, which lost 4 bases and 4 bases, there was a span of 13 bases. The CDR3 here is CSVVDPDSNEKLFF. CDR3 DNA sequence: TGCAGCGTTGTAGATCCGGATAGTAATGAAAAACTGTTTTTT. Variable domain in full (rest from reference TRBV29-1 and TRBJ1-4): SAVISQKPSRDICQRGTSLTIQCQVDSQVTMMFWYRQQPGQSLTLIATANQGSEATYESGFVIDKFPISRPNLTFSTLTVSNMSPEDSSIYLCSVVDPDSNEKLFFGSGTQLSVL.

This clonotype was recorded at least ten times. This chain connects TRBV28 to TRBJ2-7; 10 bases match TRBD2. Losses at the gene ends were 10 bases for V and 5 bases for J; bases not matched to a gene: 8. Germline-derived CDR1 and CDR2 are MDHEN and SYDVKM. CDR3 length equals 13 residues. The CDR3 loop reads CATSGRAGNEQYF. The CDR3 DNA reads TGTGCCACAAGCGGGAGGGCCGGGAACGAGCAGTACTTC.

This clonotype has a handful of counts. The chain is built from TRBV12-3 or TRBV12-4 and TRBJ1-5; maybe TRBD1 (6 bases). The CDR3 runs 15 residues. Trimming shortened V by 6 bases and J by 2 bases, and 14 bases separated the two germline ends. CDR3 loop: CASSQGTEGNQPQHF. For the CDR3, the DNA is TGTGCCAGCAGCCAGGGGACGGAAGGCAATCAGCCCCAGCATTTT.

On this clonotype: A much bigger clone sits one base away, suggesting this may be a read error. This chain uses TRBV5-3 with TRBJ2-2; D possibly uses TRBD1 or TRBD2 (5 bases each). TRBV5-3 is reported as an ORF; its role is uncertain. This CDR3 spans 12 amino acids. The CDR3 is CASIRATGEPFF. The DNA of the CDR3 is TGTGCCAGCATCAGGGCAACCGGGGAGCCGTTTTTT.

As for this clonotype: A much larger clone lies a single base off, so this may be a read error. The chain joins TRBV4-3 to TRBJ2-7, with 9 positions matching TRBD1. The CDR3 has 15 residues. V shed 1 base and J 3 bases; nucleotides not matched to a gene: 4. Germline V gives CDR1 LGHNA, CDR2 YSLEER. The CDR3 coding sequence is TGCGCCAGCAGCCAAGGAACAGGGGGCTGCTACGAGCAGTACTTC. Protein: CASSQGTGGCYEQYF.

With respect to this clonotype: A much larger clone differs from this one at a single base, so this may be a read error. The chain carries TRBV2 and TRBJ2-3; D gene uncertain. The CDR3 totals 12 residues. Germline CDR1 SNHLY, CDR2 FYNNEI. The DNA for the CDR3 is TGTGCCGTGCTGGTCACCACAGATACGCGGTATTTT. This encodes CAVLVTTDTRYF. Using reference TRBV2 and TRBJ2-3 for the parts outside the CDR3, the full variable domain is EPEVTQTPSHQVTQMGQEVILRCVPISNHLYFYWYRQILGQKVEFLVSFYNNEISEKSEIFDDQFSVERPDGSNFTLKIRSTKLEDSAMYFCAVLVTTDTRYFGPGTRLTVL.